The present entry profiles one T cell receptor (beta chain) with its context. What it binds is unknown. Partitioning of CD4+ cells yielded a CD45RA+ naive subset and a CD45RA-negative memory subset. Germline assignment: CDR1 GTSNPN and CDR2 SVGIG (reference sequence). Trimming shortened V by 2 bases and J by 1 base, and 8 bases separated the two germline ends. The CDR3 consists of 13 residues. The data originate from a study of shared clonotypes between healthy human individuals. Study overall: The cohort comprised a couple of women and a few men. Their ages spanned 18 to 49 years.

The study, taken as a whole, reports: Some naive CD4 clonotypes, around 5%, turned up in common across a handful of donors.

Execution of the assay was at deep level. Generated by immunoSEQ multiplex PCR, the TCRdb table keeps only in-frame clones and is missing some. The table has 2 million to 2.5 million clones, 85% to 95% seen once. The chain combines TRBV30 with TRBJ1-1; no clear D. What was sequenced was naive CD4+ T cells sorted from blood. The sample's subset: CD45RA+ positively selected. The clonotype comes from a man younger than 35 in good health. The CDR3 DNA reads TGTGCCTGGAGTAATAGGGAGAACACTGAAGCTTTCTTT. Its translation: CAWSNRENTEAFF.